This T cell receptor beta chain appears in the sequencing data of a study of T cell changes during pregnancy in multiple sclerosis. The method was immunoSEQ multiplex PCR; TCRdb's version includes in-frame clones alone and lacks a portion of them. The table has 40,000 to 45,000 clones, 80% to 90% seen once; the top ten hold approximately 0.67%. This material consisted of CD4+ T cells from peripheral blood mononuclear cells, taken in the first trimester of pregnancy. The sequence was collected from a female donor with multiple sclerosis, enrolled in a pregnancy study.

The DNA for the CDR3 is TGTGCCAGCGGCGCAGGCTCCATGAACACTGAAGCTTTCTTT. It yields the protein CASGAGSMNTEAFF. The chain employs TRBV28 and TRBJ1-1; D is ambiguous. CDR1 and CDR2 (germline): MDHEN, SYDVKM. The CDR3 is 14 amino acids. Trimming took off 8 bases at V and 0 bases at J, with 13 bases between the two ends.